This TCR beta chain was sequenced in a study of shared clonotypes between healthy human individuals. Deletions cut 3 bases from V and 4 bases from J, with 10 bases between. Germline V gives CDR1 MNHEY, CDR2 SVGAGI. The CDR3 loop spans 14 amino acids. The protocol was immunoSEQ multiplex PCR, while the TCRdb copy is restricted to in-frame clones and leaves out a portion. The table includes roughly 1.4 million clones, around 98.5% detected once. The specimen was naive CD4+ T cells sorted from blood. Regarding subset: CD45RA+ positively selected. The V and J genes are TRBV6-5 and TRBJ2-1, with D possibly being TRBD1 (6 bases). The clonotype comes from a man aged 25 to 45 in good health. The CDR3 nucleotides read TGTGCCAGCAGTTATCGGGACACATACAATGAGCAGTTCTTC. As protein: CASSYRDTYNEQFF.